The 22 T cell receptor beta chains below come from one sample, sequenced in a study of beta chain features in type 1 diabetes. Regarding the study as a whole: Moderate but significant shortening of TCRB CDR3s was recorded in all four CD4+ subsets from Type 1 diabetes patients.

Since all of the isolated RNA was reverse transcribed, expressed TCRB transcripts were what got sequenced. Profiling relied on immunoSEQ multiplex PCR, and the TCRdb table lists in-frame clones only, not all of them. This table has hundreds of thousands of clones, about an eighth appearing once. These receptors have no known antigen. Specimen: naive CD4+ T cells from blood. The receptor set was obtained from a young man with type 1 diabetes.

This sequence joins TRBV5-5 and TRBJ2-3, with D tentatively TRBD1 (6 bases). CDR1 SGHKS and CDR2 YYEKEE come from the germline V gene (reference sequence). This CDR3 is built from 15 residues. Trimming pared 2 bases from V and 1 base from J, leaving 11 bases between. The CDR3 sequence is CASSFLGAGTDTQYF. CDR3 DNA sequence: TGTGCCAGCAGCTTTCTGGGGGCAGGCACAGATACGCAGTATTTT.

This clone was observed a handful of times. The CDR3 sequence: CASSPSRVSSTDTQYF. The CDR3, as DNA: TGTGCCAGCAGCCCCTCCCGGGTATCTAGCACAGATACGCAGTATTTT. This chain joins TRBV7-9 and TRBJ2-3; the D is unclear. This CDR3 contains 16 residues. Trimming removed 5 bases from V and 0 bases from J, with 15 bases in between. Germline V gene data show CDR1 as SEHNR and CDR2 as FQNEAQ (reference sequence).

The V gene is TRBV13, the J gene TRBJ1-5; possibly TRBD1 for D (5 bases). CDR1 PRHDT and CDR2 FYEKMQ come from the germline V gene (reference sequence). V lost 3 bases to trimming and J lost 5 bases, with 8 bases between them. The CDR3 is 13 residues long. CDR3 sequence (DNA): TGTGCCAGCAGCTTCGGGACCGATCAGCCCCAGCATTTT. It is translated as CASSFGTDQPQHF. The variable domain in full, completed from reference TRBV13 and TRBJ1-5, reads AAGVIQSPRHLIKEKRETATLKCYPIPRHDTVYWYQQGPGQDPQFLISFYEKMQSDKGSIPDRFSAQQFSDYHSELNMSSLELGDSALYFCASSFGTDQPQHFGDGTRLSIL.

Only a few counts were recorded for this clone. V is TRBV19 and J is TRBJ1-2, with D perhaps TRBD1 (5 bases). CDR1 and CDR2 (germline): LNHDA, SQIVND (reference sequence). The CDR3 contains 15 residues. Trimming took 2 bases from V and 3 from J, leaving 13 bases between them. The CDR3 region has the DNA TGTGCCAGTAGTATATCCGGGGGTGTGGACTATGGCTACACCTTC. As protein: CASSISGGVDYGYTF. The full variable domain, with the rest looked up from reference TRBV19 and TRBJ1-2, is DGGITQSPKYLFRKEGQNVTLSCEQNLNHDAMYWYRQDPGQGLRLIYYSQIVNDFQKGDIAEGYSVSREKKESFPLTVTSAQKNPTAFYLCASSISGGVDYGYTFGSGTRLTVV.

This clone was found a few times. The chain's CDR3 is CASTSREKLFF. The CDR3, as DNA: TGTGCCAGCACCTCGAGGGAAAAACTGTTTTTT. This chain links TRBV6-6 with TRBJ1-4, with D unresolved. This CDR3 comprises 11 residues. V was cut by 7 bases and J by 8 bases, with 8 bases left in between. The germline gives CDR1 MNHNY, CDR2 SVGAGI (reference sequence).

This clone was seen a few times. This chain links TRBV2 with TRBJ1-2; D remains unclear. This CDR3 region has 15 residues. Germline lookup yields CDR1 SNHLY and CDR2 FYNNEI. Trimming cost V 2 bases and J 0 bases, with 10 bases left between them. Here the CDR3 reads CASSELGRTNYGYTF. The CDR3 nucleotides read TGTGCCAGCAGTGAATTGGGCAGGACTAACTATGGCTACACCTTC.

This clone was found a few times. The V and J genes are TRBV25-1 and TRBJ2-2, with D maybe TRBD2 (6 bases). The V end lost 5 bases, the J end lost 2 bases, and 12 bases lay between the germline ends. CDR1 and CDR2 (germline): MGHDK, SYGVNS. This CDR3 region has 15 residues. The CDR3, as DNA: TGTGCCAGCAGTCGGAGGGACCTAAACACCGGGGAGCTGTTTTTT. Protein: CASSRRDLNTGELFF.

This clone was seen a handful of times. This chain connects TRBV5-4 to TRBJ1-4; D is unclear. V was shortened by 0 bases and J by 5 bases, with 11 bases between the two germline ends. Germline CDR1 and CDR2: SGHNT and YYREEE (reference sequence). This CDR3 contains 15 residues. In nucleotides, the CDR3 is TGTGCCAGCAGCTTGGCGGAGGTAGTAAATGAAAAACTGTTTTTT. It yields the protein CASSLAEVVNEKLFF.

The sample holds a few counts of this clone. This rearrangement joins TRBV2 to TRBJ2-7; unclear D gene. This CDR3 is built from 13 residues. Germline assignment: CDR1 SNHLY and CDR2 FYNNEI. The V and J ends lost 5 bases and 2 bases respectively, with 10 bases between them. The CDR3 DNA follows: TGTGCCAGCAGTCTACAAGGTCCCTACGAGCAGTACTTC. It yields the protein CASSLQGPYEQYF. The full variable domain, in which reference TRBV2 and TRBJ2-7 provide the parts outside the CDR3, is EPEVTQTPSHQVTQMGQEVILRCVPISNHLYFYWYRQILGQKVEFLVSFYNNEISEKSEIFDDQFSVERPDGSNFTLKIRSTKLEDSAMYFCASSLQGPYEQYFGPGTRLTVT.

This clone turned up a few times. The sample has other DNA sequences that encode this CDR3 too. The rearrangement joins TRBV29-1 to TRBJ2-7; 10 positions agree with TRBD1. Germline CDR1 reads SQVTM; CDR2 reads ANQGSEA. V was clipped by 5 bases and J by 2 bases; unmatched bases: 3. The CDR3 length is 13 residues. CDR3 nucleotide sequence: TGCAGCGTTAGGACAGGGGGTACCTACGAGCAGTACTTC. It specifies CSVRTGGTYEQYF.

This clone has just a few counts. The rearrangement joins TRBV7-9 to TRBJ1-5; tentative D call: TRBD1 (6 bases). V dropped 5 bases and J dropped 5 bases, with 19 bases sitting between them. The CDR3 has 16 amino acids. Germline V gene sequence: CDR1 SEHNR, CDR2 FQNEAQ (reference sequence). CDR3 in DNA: TGTGCCAGCAGCCCTCGCGGTCCGGGGGCGCATCAGCCCCAGCATTTT. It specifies CASSPRGPGAHQPQHF.

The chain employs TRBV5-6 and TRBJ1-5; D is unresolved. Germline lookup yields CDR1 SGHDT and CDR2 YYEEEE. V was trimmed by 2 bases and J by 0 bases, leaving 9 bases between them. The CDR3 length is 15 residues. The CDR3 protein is CASSFLAASNQPQHF. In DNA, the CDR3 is TGTGCCAGCAGCTTTCTAGCGGCTAGCAATCAGCCCCAGCATTTT.

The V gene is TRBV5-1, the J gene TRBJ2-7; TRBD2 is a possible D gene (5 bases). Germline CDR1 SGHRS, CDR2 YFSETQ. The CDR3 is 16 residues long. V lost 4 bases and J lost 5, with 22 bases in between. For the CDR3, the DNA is TGCGCCAGCAGCCCCGGGGTCCGTCAGACGGGGAACGAGCAGTACTTC. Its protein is CASSPGVRQTGNEQYF. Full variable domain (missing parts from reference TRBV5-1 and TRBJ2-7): KAGVTQTPRYLIKTRGQQVTLSCSPISGHRSVSWYQQTPGQGLQFLFEYFSETQRNKGNFPGRFSGRQFSNSRSEMNVSTLELGDSALYLCASSPGVRQTGNEQYFGPGTRLTVT.

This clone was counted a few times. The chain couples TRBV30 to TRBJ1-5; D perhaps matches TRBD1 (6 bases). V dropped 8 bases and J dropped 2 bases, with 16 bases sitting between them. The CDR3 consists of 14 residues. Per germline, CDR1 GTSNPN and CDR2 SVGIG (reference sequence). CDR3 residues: CAVQGDWGNQPQHF. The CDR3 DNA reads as TGTGCCGTACAGGGTGACTGGGGCAATCAGCCCCAGCATTTT. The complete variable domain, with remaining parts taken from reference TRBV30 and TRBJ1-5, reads SQTIHQWPATLVQPVGSPLSLECTVEGTSNPNLYWYRQAAGRGLQLLFYSVGIGQISSEVPQNLSASRPQDRQFILSSKKLLLSDSGFYLCAVQGDWGNQPQHFGDGTRLSIL.

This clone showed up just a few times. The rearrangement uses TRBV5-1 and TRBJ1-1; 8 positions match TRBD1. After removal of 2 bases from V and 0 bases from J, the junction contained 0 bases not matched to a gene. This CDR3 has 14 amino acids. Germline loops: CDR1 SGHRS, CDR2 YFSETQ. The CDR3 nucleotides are TGCGCCAGCAGCTTACAGGGGGTGAACACTGAAGCTTTCTTT. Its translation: CASSLQGVNTEAFF.

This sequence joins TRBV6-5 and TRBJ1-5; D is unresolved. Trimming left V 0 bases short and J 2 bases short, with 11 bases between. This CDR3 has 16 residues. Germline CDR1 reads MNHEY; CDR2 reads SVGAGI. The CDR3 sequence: CASSYSWAPGNQPQHF. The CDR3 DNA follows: TGTGCCAGCAGTTACTCATGGGCACCGGGCAATCAGCCCCAGCATTTT.

Here the CDR3 DNA reads TGCAGTGCTAGGAGCCCGGAGACCCAGTACTTC. This codes for CSARSPETQYF. The V and J genes are TRBV20-1 and TRBJ2-5, with D hard to call. Germline V lookup: CDR1 DFQATT, CDR2 SNEGSKA (reference sequence). The V end lost 3 bases, the J end lost 5 bases, and 7 bases lay between the germline ends. The CDR3 is 11 residues long.

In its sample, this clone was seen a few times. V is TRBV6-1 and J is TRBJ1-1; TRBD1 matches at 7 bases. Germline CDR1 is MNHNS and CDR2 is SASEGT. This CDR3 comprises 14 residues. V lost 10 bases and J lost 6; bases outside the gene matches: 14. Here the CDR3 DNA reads TGTGCCACCAACTATCCGACAGGGTCCCCTGAAGCTTTCTTT. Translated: CATNYPTGSPEAFF.

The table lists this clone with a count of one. The CDR3 region has the DNA TGTGCCAGCAGTACCGGGACAGGGAATAGAGGCTACACCTTC. Protein product: CASSTGTGNRGYTF. The J gene is TRBJ1-2, the V gene TRBV6-5, with 9 bases aligning to TRBD1. Germline V gene sequence: CDR1 MNHEY, CDR2 SVGAGI. Trimming removed 5 bases from V and 8 bases from J; junction bases left unmatched: 9. This CDR3 region has 14 residues.

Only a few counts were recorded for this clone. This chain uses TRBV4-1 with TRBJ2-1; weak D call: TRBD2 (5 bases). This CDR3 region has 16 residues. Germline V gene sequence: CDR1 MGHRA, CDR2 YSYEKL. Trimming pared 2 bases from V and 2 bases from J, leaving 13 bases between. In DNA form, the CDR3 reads TGCGCCAGCAGCCAAAACGGGGAGAGGCCCTACAATGAGCAGTTCTTC. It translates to CASSQNGERPYNEQFF.

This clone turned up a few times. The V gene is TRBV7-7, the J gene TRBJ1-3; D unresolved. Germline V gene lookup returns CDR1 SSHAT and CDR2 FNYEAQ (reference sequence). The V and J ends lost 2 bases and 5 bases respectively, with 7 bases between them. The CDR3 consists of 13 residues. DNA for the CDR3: TGTGCCAGCAGCTTATCCGATCGAAACACCATATATTTT. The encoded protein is CASSLSDRNTIYF. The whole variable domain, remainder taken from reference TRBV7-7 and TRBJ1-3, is GAGVSQSPRYKVTKRGQDVTLRCDPISSHATLYWYQQALGQGPEFLTYFNYEAQPDKSGLPSDRFSAERPEGSISTLTIQRTEQRDSAMYRCASSLSDRNTIYFGEGSWLTVV.

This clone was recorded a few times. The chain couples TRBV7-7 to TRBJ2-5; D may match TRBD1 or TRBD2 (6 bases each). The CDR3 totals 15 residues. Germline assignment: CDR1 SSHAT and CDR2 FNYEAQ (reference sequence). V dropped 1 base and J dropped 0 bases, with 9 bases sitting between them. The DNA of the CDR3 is TGTGCCAGCAGCTTAGGAGGGGGGCACCAAGAGACCCAGTACTTC. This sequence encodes CASSLGGGHQETQYF.